What follows are 16 T cell receptor beta chains derived from one specimen sequenced in a study of T cell responses to AZD1222 COVID-19 vaccine. TCRdb's table, derived via immunoSEQ multiplex PCR, lists solely in-frame clones and lacks some. Of 250,000 to 300,000 clones listed, 94% were seen once; the top ten hold 0.55%. Sequencing used peripheral blood, obtained 28 days after the second AZD1222 dose. These receptors all stem from an adult who received the AZD1222 COVID-19 vaccine.

The chain joins TRBV19 to TRBJ1-4; no reliable D call. Trimming removed 1 base from V and 0 bases from J, with 15 bases in between. Germline lookup yields CDR1 LNHDA and CDR2 SQIVND (reference sequence). The CDR3 covers 18 residues. Here the CDR3 reads CASSIGSLAPSTNEKLFF. The CDR3 DNA is TGTGCCAGTAGTATAGGTTCCCTAGCTCCGTCAACTAATGAAAAACTGTTTTTT. Using reference TRBV19 and TRBJ1-4 for the parts outside the CDR3, the full variable domain is DGGITQSPKYLFRKEGQNVTLSCEQNLNHDAMYWYRQDPGQGLRLIYYSQIVNDFQKGDIAEGYSVSREKKESFPLTVTSAQKNPTAFYLCASSIGSLAPSTNEKLFFGSGTQLSVL.

V usage is TRBV11-3 and J usage is TRBJ2-1, with 11 bases identical to TRBD2. The ends lost 3 bases at V and 7 bases at J; junction bases unmatched: 2. There are 14 residues in the CDR3. Germline V gene lookup returns CDR1 SGHNT and CDR2 YENEEA. Here the CDR3 DNA reads TGTGCCAGCAGCTTCACTAGCGGGGGAAATGAGCAGTTCTTC. This translates into CASSFTSGGNEQFF.

As for this clone: Other DNA sequences of this sample code for an identical CDR3. This rearrangement joins TRBV30 to TRBJ2-3; D gene uncertain. Germline CDR1 reads GTSNPN; CDR2 reads SVGIG (reference sequence). Trimming stripped 0 bases from V and 5 bases from J, with 3 bases between. There are 11 residues in the CDR3. The CDR3 region is CAWSVGDTQYF. The CDR3 coding sequence is TGTGCCTGGAGTGTAGGAGATACGCAGTATTTT.

V is TRBV9 and J is TRBJ1-2; D unclear. CDR3 length equals 12 residues. Germline lookup yields CDR1 SGDLS and CDR2 YYNGEE. Trimming removed 5 bases at V and 10 bases at J, with 15 bases between. The CDR3 loop is CASRLGSGIYTF. The CDR3 DNA reads TGTGCCAGCAGACTGGGTTCGGGGATCTACACCTTC.

The chain carries TRBV4-1 and TRBJ1-2; tentative D call: TRBD1 (6 bases). Germline CDR1 and CDR2: MGHRA and YSYEKL. Between the trimmed V and J ends, which lost 0 bases and 5 bases, there was a span of 13 bases. This CDR3 region has 15 residues. The CDR3 region is CASSQDRGAGYGYTF. CDR3 coding DNA: TGCGCCAGCAGCCAAGATCGGGGGGCAGGATATGGCTACACCTTC.

The chain carries TRBV6-1 and TRBJ2-1; the match to TRBD2 covers 14 bases. Losses at the gene ends were 4 bases for V and 8 bases for J; bases not matched to a gene: 10. There are 17 residues in the CDR3. Per germline, CDR1 MNHNS and CDR2 SASEGT. CDR3 nucleotides: TGTGCCAGCAGTGGGGACCCGGGACTAGCGGGAGTCCATGAGCAGTTCTTC. It codes for CASSGDPGLAGVHEQFF.

Notes on this clone: Other nucleotide sequences from this sample produce the same CDR3. The chain is built from TRBV28 and TRBJ2-6; D possibly matches TRBD1 or TRBD2 (6 bases each). This CDR3 has 15 residues. CDR1 MDHEN and CDR2 SYDVKM come from the germline V gene. Deletions cut 8 bases from V and 2 bases from J, with 13 bases between. CDR3 in amino acids: CASSPGGAGANVLTF. CDR3 sequence (DNA): TGTGCCAGCTCTCCCGGGGGCGCTGGGGCCAACGTCCTGACTTTC.

The V call is TRBV29-1, the J call TRBJ1-4, with D possibly TRBD1 on 5 matching bases. V shed 6 bases and J shed 5 bases, with 13 bases lying between them. The CDR3 length is 13 residues. CDR1 and CDR2 from the germline V gene are SQVTM and ANQGSEA. CDR3 region: CSVLRGENEKLFF. The DNA for the CDR3 is TGCAGCGTCTTAAGAGGGGAGAATGAAAAACTGTTTTTT.

Details on this clone: Additional DNA sequences in this sample encode the identical CDR3. V usage is TRBV7-9 and J usage is TRBJ2-7; the D is unclear. Germline CDR1 SEHNR, CDR2 FQNEAQ (reference sequence). Deletions cut 1 base from V and 3 bases from J, with 4 bases between. The CDR3 totals 12 residues. Here the CDR3 reads CASSLVSYEQYF. CDR3 bases: TGTGCCAGCAGCTTAGTCAGCTACGAGCAGTACTTC.

The chain joins TRBV6-5 to TRBJ2-2; no definite D call. V was trimmed by 6 bases and J by 0 bases, leaving 11 bases between them. Germline V gene sequence: CDR1 MNHEY, CDR2 SVGAGI. This CDR3 region has 15 residues. CDR3 amino acids: CASRPGFANTGELFF. In DNA form, the CDR3 reads TGTGCCAGCAGGCCTGGGTTCGCGAACACCGGGGAGCTGTTTTTT.

The CDR3 DNA is TGCAGTGCTACTGACAGGGCTGGGGCCAACGTCCTGACTTTC. Encoded protein: CSATDRAGANVLTF. The V gene is TRBV20-1, the J gene TRBJ2-6, with 7 positions matching TRBD1. Germline V CDR1 and CDR2: DFQATT, SNEGSKA (reference sequence). Germline trimming cut 4 bases from V and 2 bases from J; bases unmatched to any gene: 2. The CDR3 extends over 14 amino acids.

This chain uses TRBV27 with TRBJ2-7; D may match TRBD1 or TRBD2 (5 bases each). The CDR3 is 14 residues long. V gave up 6 bases and J gave up 2 bases, with 14 bases separating them. Germline CDR1 is MNHEY and CDR2 is SMNVEV (reference sequence). The CDR3 sequence is CASRTPGRTYEQYF. Written as DNA, the CDR3 is TGTGCCAGCAGAACCCCGGGACGGACCTACGAGCAGTACTTC.

Only one count was recorded for this clone. The rearrangement links TRBV7-9 to TRBJ1-4; tentative D call: TRBD1 (6 bases). With 5 bases removed from V and 0 bases from J, the gap between germline ends came to 13 bases. The CDR3 totals 16 residues. Germline assignment: CDR1 SEHNR and CDR2 FQNEAQ (reference sequence). The CDR3 DNA is TGTGCCAGCAGCAACCGGGACACCGCAACTAATGAAAAACTGTTTTTT. Protein sequence: CASSNRDTATNEKLFF.

The chain couples TRBV12-3 or TRBV12-4 to TRBJ2-1, with D unclear. This CDR3 region has 12 residues. V lost 7 bases, J lost 7 bases, and 11 bases lay in between. CDR3 residues: CASTLGLNEQFF. The DNA of the CDR3 is TGTGCCAGCACCCTAGGGTTGAATGAGCAGTTCTTC.

V gene TRBV2 combines with J gene TRBJ1-1; 7 bases line up with TRBD1. With 7 bases clipped from V and 5 bases from J, the junction kept 7 bases outside the gene matches. The CDR3 loop spans 13 amino acids. Germline CDR1 is SNHLY and CDR2 is FYNNEI. The CDR3 region is CASKRTGGTEAFF. The CDR3 bases are TGTGCCAGCAAGCGGACAGGCGGGACTGAAGCTTTCTTT.

The sample holds a few counts of this clone. The chain combines TRBV7-3 with TRBJ2-7; 10 bases line up with TRBD2. The CDR3 sequence is 14 residues long. In germline, CDR1 is SGHTA, CDR2 FQGTGA. With V trimmed by 5 bases and J by 2 bases, 3 bases remained unmatched. The CDR3 bases are TGTGCCAGCAGCACAGCGGGAGGGCCCTACGAGCAGTACTTC. This translates into CASSTAGGPYEQYF. The full variable domain, completed using reference TRBV7-3 and TRBJ2-7, is GAGVSQTPSNKVTEKGKYVELRCDPISGHTALYWYRQSLGQGPEFLIYFQGTGAADDSGLPNDRFFAVRPEGSVSTLKIQRTERGDSAVYLCASSTAGGPYEQYFGPGTRLTVT.